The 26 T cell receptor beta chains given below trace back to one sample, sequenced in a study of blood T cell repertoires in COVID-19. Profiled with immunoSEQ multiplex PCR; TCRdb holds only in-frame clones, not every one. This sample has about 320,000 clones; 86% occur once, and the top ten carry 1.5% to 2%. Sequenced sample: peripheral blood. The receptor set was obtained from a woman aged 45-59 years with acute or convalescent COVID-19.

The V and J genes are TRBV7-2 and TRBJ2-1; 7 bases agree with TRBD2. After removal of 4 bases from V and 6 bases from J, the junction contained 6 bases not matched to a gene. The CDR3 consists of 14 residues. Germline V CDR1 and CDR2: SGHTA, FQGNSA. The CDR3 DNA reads TGTGCCAGCAGCTCGAGACTAGCAAGCAATGAGCAGTTCTTC. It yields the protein CASSSRLASNEQFF.

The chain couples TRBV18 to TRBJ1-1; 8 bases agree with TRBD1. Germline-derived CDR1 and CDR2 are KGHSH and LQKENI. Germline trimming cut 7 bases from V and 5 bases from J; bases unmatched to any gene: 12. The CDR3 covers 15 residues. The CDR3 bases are TGTGCCAGCTTAGGGGGCGACAGGGGAGGAACTGAAGCTTTCTTT. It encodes CASLGGDRGGTEAFF.

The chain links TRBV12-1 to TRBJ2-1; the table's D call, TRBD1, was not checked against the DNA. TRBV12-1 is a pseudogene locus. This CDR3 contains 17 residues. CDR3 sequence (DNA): TGTGCCAGCAGCTTTGAGACTTTTGGGGGCCTCTACAATGAGCAGTTCTTC. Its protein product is CASSFETFGGLYNEQFF.

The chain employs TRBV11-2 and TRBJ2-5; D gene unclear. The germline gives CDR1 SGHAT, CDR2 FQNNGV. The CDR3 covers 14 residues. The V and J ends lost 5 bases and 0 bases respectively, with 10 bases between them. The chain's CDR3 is CASSPSVDQETQYF. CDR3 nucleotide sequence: TGTGCCAGCAGCCCGTCGGTAGACCAAGAGACCCAGTACTTC.

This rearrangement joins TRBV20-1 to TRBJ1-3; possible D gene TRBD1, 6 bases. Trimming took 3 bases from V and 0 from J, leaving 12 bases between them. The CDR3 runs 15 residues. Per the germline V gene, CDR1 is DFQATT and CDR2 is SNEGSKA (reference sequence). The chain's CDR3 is CSASTGTNSGNTIYF. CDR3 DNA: TGCAGTGCTAGTACCGGGACAAACTCTGGAAACACCATATATTTT.

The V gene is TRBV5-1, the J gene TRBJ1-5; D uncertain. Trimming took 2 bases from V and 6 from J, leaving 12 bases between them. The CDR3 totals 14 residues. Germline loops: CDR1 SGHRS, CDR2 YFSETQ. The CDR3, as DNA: TGCGCCAGCAGCTTCCGGGGTAGAGGTCAGCCCCAGCATTTT. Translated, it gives CASSFRGRGQPQHF.

For the CDR3, the DNA is TGTGCCAGCAGTTTACCCCTAGAACCCTATAGCAATCAGCCCCAGCATTTT. This encodes CASSLPLEPYSNQPQHF. The chain employs TRBV28 and TRBJ1-5, with D unclear. The V end lost 2 bases, the J end lost 0 bases, and 14 bases lay between the germline ends. Germline values: CDR1 MDHEN, CDR2 SYDVKM. This CDR3 contains 17 residues.

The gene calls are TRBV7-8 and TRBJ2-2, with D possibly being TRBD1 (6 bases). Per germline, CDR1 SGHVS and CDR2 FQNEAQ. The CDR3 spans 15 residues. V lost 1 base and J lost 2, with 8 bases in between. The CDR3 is CASSLVGGNTGELFF. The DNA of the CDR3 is TGTGCCAGCAGCTTAGTAGGGGGTAACACCGGGGAGCTGTTTTTT.

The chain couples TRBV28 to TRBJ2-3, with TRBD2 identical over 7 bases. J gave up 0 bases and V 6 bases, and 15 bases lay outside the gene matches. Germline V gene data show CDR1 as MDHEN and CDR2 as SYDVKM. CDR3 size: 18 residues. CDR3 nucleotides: TGTGCCAGCAGCACCGGTTGGGCTAGCGGAGCTAGCACAGATACGCAGTATTTT. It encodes CASSTGWASGASTDTQYF. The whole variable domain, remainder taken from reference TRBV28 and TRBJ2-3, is DVKVTQSSRYLVKRTGEKVFLECVQDMDHENMFWYRQDPGLGLRLIYFSYDVKMKEKGDIPEGYSVSREKKERFSLILESASTNQTSMYLCASSTGWASGASTDTQYFGPGTRLTVL.

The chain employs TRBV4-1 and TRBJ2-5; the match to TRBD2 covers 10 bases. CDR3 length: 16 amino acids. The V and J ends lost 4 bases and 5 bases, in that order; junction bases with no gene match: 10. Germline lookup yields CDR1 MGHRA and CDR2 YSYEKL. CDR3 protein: CASSPAHSGRWETQYF. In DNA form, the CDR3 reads TGCGCCAGCAGCCCGGCCCATAGCGGGAGGTGGGAGACCCAGTACTTC.

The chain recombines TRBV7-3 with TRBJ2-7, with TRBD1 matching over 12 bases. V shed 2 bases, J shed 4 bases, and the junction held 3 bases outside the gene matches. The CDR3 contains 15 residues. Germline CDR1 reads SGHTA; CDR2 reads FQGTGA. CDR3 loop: CASSLGTGGLYEQYF. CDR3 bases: TGTGCCAGCAGCTTAGGGACAGGGGGCCTATACGAGCAGTACTTC.

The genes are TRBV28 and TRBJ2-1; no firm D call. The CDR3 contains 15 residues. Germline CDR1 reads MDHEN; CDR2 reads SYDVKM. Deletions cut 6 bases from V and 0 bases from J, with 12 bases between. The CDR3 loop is CASSRADSSYNEQFF. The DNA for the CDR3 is TGTGCCAGCAGCCGCGCTGATAGCTCCTACAATGAGCAGTTCTTC.

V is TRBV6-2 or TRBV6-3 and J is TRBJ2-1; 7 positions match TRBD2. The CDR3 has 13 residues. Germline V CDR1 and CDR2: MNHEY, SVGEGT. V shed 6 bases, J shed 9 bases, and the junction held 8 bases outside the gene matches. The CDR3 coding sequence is TGTGCCAGCAGCGGACTAGGGAGGGGTGAGCAGTTCTTC. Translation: CASSGLGRGEQFF.

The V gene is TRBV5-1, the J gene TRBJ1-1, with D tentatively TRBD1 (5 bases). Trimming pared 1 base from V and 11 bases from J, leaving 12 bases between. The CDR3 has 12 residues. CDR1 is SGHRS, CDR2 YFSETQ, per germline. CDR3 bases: TGCGCCAGCAGCTTGACGGGGGGGAAGGCTTTCTTT. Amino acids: CASSLTGGKAFF.

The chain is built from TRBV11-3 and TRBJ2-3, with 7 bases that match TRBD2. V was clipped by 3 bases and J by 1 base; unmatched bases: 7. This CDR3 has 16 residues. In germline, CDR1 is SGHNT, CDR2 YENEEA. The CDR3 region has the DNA TGTGCCAGCAGCTTGGGCGGGAGTTTGGGCACAGATACGCAGTATTTT. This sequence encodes CASSLGGSLGTDTQYF.

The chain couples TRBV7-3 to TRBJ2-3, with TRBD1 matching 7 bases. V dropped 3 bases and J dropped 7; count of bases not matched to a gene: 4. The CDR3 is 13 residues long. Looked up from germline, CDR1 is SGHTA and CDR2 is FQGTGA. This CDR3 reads CASSFEGANTQYF. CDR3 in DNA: TGTGCCAGCAGCTTTGAGGGGGCAAATACGCAGTATTTT.

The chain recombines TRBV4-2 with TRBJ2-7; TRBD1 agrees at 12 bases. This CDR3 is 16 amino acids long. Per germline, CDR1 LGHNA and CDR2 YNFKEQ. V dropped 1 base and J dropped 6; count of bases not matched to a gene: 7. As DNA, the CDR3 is TGTGCCAGCAGCCAAGCTTCCGGGACAGGGGGCTCCGAGCAGTACTTC. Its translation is CASSQASGTGGSEQYF.

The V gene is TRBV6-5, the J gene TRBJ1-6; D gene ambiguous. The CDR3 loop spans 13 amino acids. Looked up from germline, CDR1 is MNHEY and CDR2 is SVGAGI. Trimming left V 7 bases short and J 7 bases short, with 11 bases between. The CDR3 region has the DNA TGTGCCAGCAATAGTCAGAGGAATTCACCCCTCCACTTT. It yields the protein CASNSQRNSPLHF.

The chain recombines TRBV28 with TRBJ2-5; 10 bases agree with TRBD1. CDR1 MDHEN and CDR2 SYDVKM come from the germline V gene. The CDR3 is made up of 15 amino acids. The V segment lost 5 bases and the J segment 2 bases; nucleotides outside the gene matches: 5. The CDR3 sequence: CASSTPGQGQETQYF. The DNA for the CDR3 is TGTGCCAGCAGTACACCGGGACAGGGGCAAGAGACCCAGTACTTC. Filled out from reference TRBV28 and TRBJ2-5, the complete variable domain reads DVKVTQSSRYLVKRTGEKVFLECVQDMDHENMFWYRQDPGLGLRLIYFSYDVKMKEKGDIPEGYSVSREKKERFSLILESASTNQTSMYLCASSTPGQGQETQYFGPGTRLLVL.

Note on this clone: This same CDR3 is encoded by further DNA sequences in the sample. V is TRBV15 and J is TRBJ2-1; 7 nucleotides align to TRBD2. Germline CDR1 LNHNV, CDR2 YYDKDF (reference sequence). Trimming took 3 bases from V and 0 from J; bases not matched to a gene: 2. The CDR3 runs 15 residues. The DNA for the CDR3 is TGTGCCACCAGCAGGCGGGGGAGCTCCTACAATGAGCAGTTCTTC. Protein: CATSRRGSSYNEQFF.

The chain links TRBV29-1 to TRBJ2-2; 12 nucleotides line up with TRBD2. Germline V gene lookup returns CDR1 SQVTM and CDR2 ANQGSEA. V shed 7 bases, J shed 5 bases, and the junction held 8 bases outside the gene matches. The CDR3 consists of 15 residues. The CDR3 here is CSATKTSGRTGELFF. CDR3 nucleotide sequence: TGCAGCGCCACAAAGACTAGCGGGAGAACCGGGGAGCTGTTTTTT.

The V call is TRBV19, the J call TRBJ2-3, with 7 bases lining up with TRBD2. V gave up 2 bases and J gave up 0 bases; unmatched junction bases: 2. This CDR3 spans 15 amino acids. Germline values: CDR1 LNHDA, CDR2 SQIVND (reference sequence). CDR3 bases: TGTGCCAGTAGTATAACAGCGGGGAGCACAGATACGCAGTATTTT. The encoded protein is CASSITAGSTDTQYF.

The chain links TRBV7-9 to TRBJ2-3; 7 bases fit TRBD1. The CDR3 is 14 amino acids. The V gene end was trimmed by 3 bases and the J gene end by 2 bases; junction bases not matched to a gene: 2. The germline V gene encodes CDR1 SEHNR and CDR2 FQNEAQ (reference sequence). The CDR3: CASSFGQDTDTQYF. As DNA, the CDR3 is TGTGCCAGCAGCTTCGGACAGGACACAGATACGCAGTATTTT.

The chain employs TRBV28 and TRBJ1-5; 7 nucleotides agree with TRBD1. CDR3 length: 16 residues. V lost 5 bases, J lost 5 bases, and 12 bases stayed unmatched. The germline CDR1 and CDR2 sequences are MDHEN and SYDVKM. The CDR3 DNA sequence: TGTGCCAGCAGTCAAGGACAGGCGAGGGGGGATCAGCCCCAGCATTTT. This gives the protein CASSQGQARGDQPQHF.

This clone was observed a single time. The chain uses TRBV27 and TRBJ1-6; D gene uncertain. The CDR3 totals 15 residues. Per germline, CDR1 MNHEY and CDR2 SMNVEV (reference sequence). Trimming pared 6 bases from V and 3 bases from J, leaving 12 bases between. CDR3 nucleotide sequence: TGTGCCAGCAGACCCGCGCGCGTCTATAATTCACCCCTCCACTTT. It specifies CASRPARVYNSPLHF.

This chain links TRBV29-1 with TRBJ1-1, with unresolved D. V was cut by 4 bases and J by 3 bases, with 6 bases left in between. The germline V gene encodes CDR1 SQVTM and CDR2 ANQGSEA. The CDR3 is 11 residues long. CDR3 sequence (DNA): TGCAGCGTTGCTCCGTACACTGAAGCTTTCTTT. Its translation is CSVAPYTEAFF.